These T cell receptor beta chains were read from a single sample in a study of blood T cells in healthy people across ages. TCRdb itself ran the 5' RACE reads through MiXCR, one entry per CDR3 protein. The repertoire has some 750,000 distinct CDR3 sequences, over 20% of them found once; the top ten carry about 22%. The specimen sequenced was blood. These receptors were taken from a man in his 70s in good health. The CDR3 runs from the conserved cysteine through the conserved F or W. A D gene is named only where the DNA matches it firmly. Expanded clones are given a class, and other clones once, few, many or no size at all.

v_call	j_call	d_call	clone_size	cdr3_aa	cdr3_nt
TRBV6-2/TRBV6-3	TRBJ2-3	TRBD1	.	CASSSGTGAAGTQYF	TGTGCCAGCAGTTCTGGGACAGGTGCCGCAGGGACGCAGTATTTT
TRBV2	TRBJ2-1	.	.	CASMGTDRRGNEQFF	TGTGCCAGCATGGGGACAGACAGGCGGGGCAATGAGCAGTTCTTC
TRBV10-3	TRBJ2-2	.	.	CAISERARGAGELFF	TGTGCCATCAGTGAGAGAGCTAGAGGTGCCGGGGAGCTGTTTTTT
TRBV6-6	TRBJ2-3	.	.	CASSYRDRDTQYF	TGTGCCAGCAGTTACCGCGACAGAGATACGCAGTATTTT
TRBV10-3	TRBJ1-3	.	few	CATGTSGTIYF	TGTGCCACAGGAACATCGGGTACCATATATTTT
TRBV5-1	TRBJ2-5	.	.	CASNLWGKETQYF	TGCGCCAGCAACCTCTGGGGGAAAGAGACCCAGTACTTC
TRBV25-1	TRBJ2-3	TRBD2	few	CASSDSSGGSTDTQYF	TGTGCCAGCAGTGACTCTAGCGGGGGTAGCACAGATACGCAGTATTTT
TRBV20-1	TRBJ2-3	.	few	CSAPGLDTQYF	TGCAGTGCCCCCGGTTTGGATACGCAGTATTTT
TRBV20-1	TRBJ2-7	.	.	CSARVRDIRGYEQYF	TGCAGTGCTAGAGTCAGGGACATACGTGGGTACGAGCAGTACTTC
TRBV19	TRBJ2-4	TRBD2	few	CASSMDIAGAKNIQYF	TGTGCCAGTAGTATGGATATAGCGGGAGCCAAAAACATTCAGTACTTC
TRBV20-1	TRBJ2-3	TRBD2	.	CSARNPASGGRTDTQYF	TGCAGTGCTAGAAACCCCGCTAGCGGGGGGAGAACAGATACGCAGTATTTT
TRBV7-2	TRBJ2-3	.	many	CASSRNEVGLTLDTQYF	TGTGCCAGCAGCCGAAACGAAGTCGGACTGACCTTAGATACGCAGTATTTT
TRBV6-5	TRBJ1-2	.	.	CASSYYQTTNYGYTF	TGTGCCAGCAGTTACTACCAGACCACTAACTATGGCTACACCTTC
TRBV7-2	TRBJ2-3	.	.	CASRPRGDTQYF	TGTGCCAGCAGACCCAGGGGAGATACGCAGTATTTT
TRBV6-5	TRBJ1-4	TRBD1	.	CASSYSGTGNRGEKLFF	TGTGCCAGCAGTTACTCCGGGACAGGGAATAGGGGCGAAAAACTGTTTTTT
TRBV19	TRBJ1-2	.	.	CASLRAGGYTF	TGTGCCAGTCTACGGGCCGGCGGCTACACCTTC
TRBV5-1	TRBJ1-1	.	.	CASSLWGSSGTEAFF	TGCGCCAGCAGCTTGTGGGGGTCAAGCGGGACTGAAGCTTTCTTT
TRBV7-9	TRBJ2-2	.	.	CASSLNGAGELFF	TGTGCCAGCAGCTTAAATGGCGCCGGGGAGCTGTTTTTT
TRBV7-9	TRBJ2-3	.	few	CASSLRSSGSTDTQYF	TGTGCCAGCAGCTTACGCAGTAGCGGTAGCACAGATACGCAGTATTTT
TRBV7-2	TRBJ2-2	.	.	CASSLNWNTGELFF	TGTGCCAGCAGCTTAAACTGGAACACCGGGGAGCTGTTTTTT
TRBV20-1	TRBJ1-4	.	few	CSAGEGDEKLFF	TGCAGTGCCGGCGAGGGGGATGAAAAACTGTTTTTT
TRBV6-5	TRBJ2-4	.	few	CASSRDEGQKNIQYF	TGTGCCAGCAGCCGGGACGAGGGGCAAAAAAACATTCAGTACTTC
TRBV7-2	TRBJ2-2	.	many	CASSLGAVRVAGELFF	TGTGCCAGCAGCTTAGGAGCGGTCCGAGTGGCCGGGGAGCTGTTTTTT
TRBV27	TRBJ1-5	.	once	CASSNRASISNQPQHF	TGTGCCAGCTCAAATAGAGCCTCTATTAGCAATCAGCCCCAGCATTTT
TRBV15	TRBJ2-1	.	.	CATSRDRESSYNEQFF	TGTGCCACCAGCAGAGATCGGGAGAGCTCCTACAATGAGCAGTTCTTC
TRBV15	TRBJ1-2	.	.	CATGRDRRDGYTF	TGTGCCACCGGCAGAGATCGGCGCGATGGCTACACCTTC
TRBV6-6	TRBJ2-3	.	few	CASSYSEMDTDTQYF	TGTGCCAGCAGTTACTCGGAAATGGACACAGATACGCAGTATTTT
TRBV27	TRBJ2-1	TRBD1	few	CASRRGTANDEQFF	TGTGCCAGCAGACGAGGGACAGCTAACGATGAGCAGTTCTTC
TRBV27	TRBJ1-2	TRBD1	once	CASSVGTGKDYGYTF	TGTGCCAGCAGTGTCGGGACAGGGAAGGATTATGGCTACACCTTC
TRBV10-3	TRBJ2-7	TRBD1	few	CAISRTLTGAYEQYF	TGTGCCATCAGTAGGACGCTTACAGGGGCCTACGAGCAGTACTTC
TRBV9	TRBJ2-7	TRBD2	.	CASSIGLASSYEQYF	TGTGCCAGCAGCATTGGACTAGCGAGCTCCTACGAGCAGTACTTC
TRBV12-3/TRBV12-4	TRBJ2-2	.	.	CASKRTENTGELFF	TGTGCCAGCAAAAGAACCGAGAACACCGGGGAGCTGTTTTTT
TRBV20-1	TRBJ2-1	.	few	CSARWPANEQFF	TGCAGTGCTAGATGGCCGGCCAATGAGCAGTTCTTC
TRBV20-1	TRBJ1-2	.	few	CSARVGKSNRDGYTF	TGCAGTGCTAGAGTGGGGAAGTCCAACAGGGATGGCTACACCTTC
TRBV7-2	TRBJ2-5	.	once	CASSSLQTPVETQYF	TGTGCCAGCAGCTCCCTCCAGACGCCAGTGGAGACCCAGTACTTC
TRBV4-3	TRBJ2-1	TRBD2	.	CASSHGTSQRVEQFF	TGCGCCAGCAGCCATGGGACTAGCCAACGGGTGGAGCAGTTCTTC
TRBV10-3	TRBJ2-5	.	.	CAISLETQYF	TGTGCCATCAGCCTAGAGACCCAGTACTTC
TRBV20-1	TRBJ1-3	TRBD1	.	CSASRTGLSGNTIYF	TGCAGTGCTTCGCGGACAGGACTCTCTGGAAACACCATATATTTT
TRBV12-3/TRBV12-4	TRBJ1-4	.	few	CASSFGPAGEKLFF	TGTGCCAGCAGTTTTGGACCGGCGGGGGAAAAACTGTTTTTT
TRBV4-3	TRBJ2-5	.	few	CASSRITGQETQYF	TGCGCCAGCAGCCGGATAACAGGTCAAGAGACCCAGTACTTC
TRBV29-1	TRBJ2-1	.	.	CSVGGADSYNEQFF	TGCAGCGTTGGGGGGGCGGATTCCTACAATGAGCAGTTCTTC
TRBV15	TRBJ2-1	.	few	CATSRDYYNEQFF	TGTGCCACCAGCAGAGATTACTACAATGAGCAGTTCTTC
TRBV7-6	TRBJ1-6	.	.	CASSFEQANSPLHF	TGTGCCAGCAGCTTCGAACAGGCAAATTCACCCCTCCACTTT
TRBV12-3/TRBV12-4	TRBJ2-4	.	few	CASAFTIQYF	TGTGCCAGCGCTTTCACCATTCAGTACTTC
TRBV12-3/TRBV12-4	TRBJ1-5	.	.	CASSRQSNQPQHF	TGTGCCAGCAGTCGACAGAGCAATCAGCCCCAGCATTTT
TRBV12-3/TRBV12-4	TRBJ2-4	.	.	CASSLGLGQNIQYF	TGTGCCAGCAGTTTAGGTTTGGGCCAAAACATTCAGTACTTC
TRBV12-3/TRBV12-4	TRBJ2-5	.	few	CASSPDSPGAQYF	TGTGCCAGCAGTCCGGACAGTCCAGGGGCCCAGTACTTC
TRBV24-1	TRBJ1-2	TRBD1	few	CATSDSGQGGGYTF	TGTGCCACCAGTGATTCCGGACAGGGAGGAGGCTACACCTTC
TRBV6-1	TRBJ2-2	TRBD2	few	CASSRAREGTRTGELFF	TGTGCCAGCAGCCGCGCCCGGGAGGGGACCCGCACCGGGGAGCTGTTTTTT
TRBV20-1	TRBJ2-3	.	few	CSALGDTDTQYF	TGCAGTGCCCTAGGAGACACAGATACGCAGTATTTT
TRBV28	TRBJ2-7	.	.	CASRRTGNYEQYF	TGTGCCAGCAGACGGACGGGGAACTACGAGCAGTACTTC